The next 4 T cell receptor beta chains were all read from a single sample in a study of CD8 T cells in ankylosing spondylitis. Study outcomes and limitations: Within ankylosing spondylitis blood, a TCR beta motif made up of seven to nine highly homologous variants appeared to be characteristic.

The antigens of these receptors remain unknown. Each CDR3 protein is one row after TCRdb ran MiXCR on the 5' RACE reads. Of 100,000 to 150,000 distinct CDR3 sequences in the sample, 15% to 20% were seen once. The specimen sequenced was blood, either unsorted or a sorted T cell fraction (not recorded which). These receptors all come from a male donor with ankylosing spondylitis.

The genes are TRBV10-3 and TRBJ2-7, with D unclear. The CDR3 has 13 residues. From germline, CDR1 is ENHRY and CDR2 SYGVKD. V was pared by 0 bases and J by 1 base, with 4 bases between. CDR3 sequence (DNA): TGTGCCATCAGTGAGTCCGAATCCTACGAGCAGTACTTC. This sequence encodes CAISESESYEQYF.

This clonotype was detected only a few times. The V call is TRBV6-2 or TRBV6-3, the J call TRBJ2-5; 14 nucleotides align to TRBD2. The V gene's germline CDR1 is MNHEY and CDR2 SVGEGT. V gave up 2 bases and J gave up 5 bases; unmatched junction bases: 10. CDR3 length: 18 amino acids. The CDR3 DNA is TGTGCCAGCAGTTACCACCGACTAGCGGGAGGGCCCGGGGAGACCCAGTACTTC. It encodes CASSYHRLAGGPGETQYF.

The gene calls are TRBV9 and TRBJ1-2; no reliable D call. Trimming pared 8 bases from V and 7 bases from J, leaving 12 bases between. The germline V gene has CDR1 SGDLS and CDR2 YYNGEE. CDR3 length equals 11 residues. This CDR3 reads CASGSERGYTF. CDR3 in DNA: TGTGCCAGTGGGTCCGAACGTGGCTACACCTTC.

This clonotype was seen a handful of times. CDR3 amino acids: CASLWTSGSNEQFF. Here the CDR3 DNA reads TGTGCCAGCCTTTGGACTAGCGGGAGTAATGAGCAGTTCTTC. V and J are TRBV28 and TRBJ2-1; 13 bases align to TRBD2. V trimming: 8 bases; J trimming: 7 bases; junction bases outside the gene matches: 5. The germline gives CDR1 MDHEN, CDR2 SYDVKM. The CDR3 totals 14 residues.